This T cell receptor (beta chain) was profiled in a study of T cells in Graves' hyperthyroidism and ophthalmopathy. General study findings and limits: From stable hyperthyroidism, ophthalmopathy was set apart by a 13 V-J model.

Germline loops: CDR1 SGHRS, CDR2 YFSETQ. The length of the CDR3 is 16 residues. Trimming took off 0 bases at V and 0 bases at J, with 11 bases between the two ends. It was uncontrolled infection, other autoimmune disease, pregnancy or lactation that excluded patients. As to this clonotype: What it binds is unknown.

TCR beta CDR3 region amplification was performed from RNA transcripts. Using the HTBI primer set, a first-round RT-PCR was run on the TCR CDR3. In TCRdb, the multiplex PCR reads were re-called with MiXCR into one record per CDR3 protein. The repertoire holds 500,000 or so distinct CDR3 sequences, approximately 17% seen once, with under 20% in the top ten. This clonotype was sampled from a woman aged 18-35 years with Graves' ophthalmopathy. The gene calls are TRBV5-1 and TRBJ2-3; D possibly uses TRBD1 or TRBD2 (5 bases each). The sequencing sample was made of blood. The CDR3 DNA follows: TGCGCCAGCAGCTTGGGAGGGACGGCTAGCACAGATACGCAGTATTTT. Protein: CASSLGGTASTDTQYF.